Following are 8 T cell receptor beta chains from one sample sequenced in a study of blood T cell repertoires in COVID-19 (dated by TCRdb to about 2020). The library was prepared using the immunoSEQ multiplex PCR assay. What TCRdb holds here is the immuneACCESS table cut down to in-frame rearrangements. Part of the clones is not present; checked against another copy, under half of the missing clones reflect an unresolved V gene, and the others are unexplained. The sample contains 650,000 to 800,000 clones, 70% to 90% of them found a single time. Together, the top ten hold roughly 0.26% of the sample. The sequenced sample consisted of peripheral blood. These receptors were obtained from a woman younger than 30 with acute or convalescent COVID-19.

The genes are TRBV2 and TRBJ1-1; 11 positions agree with TRBD1. The CDR3 loop spans 13 amino acids. The germline gives CDR1 SNHLY, CDR2 FYNNEI. Trimming cost V 9 bases and J 6 bases; bases outside gene matches: 6. CDR3 DNA: TGTGCCAGTCCAGGACAGGGGGCTTCTGAAGCTTTCTTT. Encoded protein: CASPGQGASEAFF.

This clone was observed a single time. The CDR3, as DNA: TGTGCCAGCAGCCGGCGGAAAGGGGATTCACCCCTCCACTTT. Protein product: CASSRRKGDSPLHF. The chain carries TRBV3-1 (or the pseudogene TRBV3-2) and TRBJ1-6, with D tentatively TRBD1 (5 bases). The CDR3 spans 14 residues. Trimming removed 4 bases at V and 8 bases at J, with 12 bases between. Germline V lookup: CDR1 LGHDT, CDR2 YNNKEL (reference sequence).

CDR3 DNA: TGCAGTGCTAGTCCGTCTAGATACGAGCAGTACTTC. Protein product: CSASPSRYEQYF. This chain links TRBV20-1 with TRBJ2-7; D unresolved. This CDR3 is built from 12 residues. The germline V and J ends were trimmed by 3 bases and 4 bases, with 10 bases remaining between them. Germline V gene lookup returns CDR1 DFQATT and CDR2 SNEGSKA (reference sequence).

J is TRBJ1-2 and V is TRBV9; D gene unclear. Looked up from germline, CDR1 is SGDLS and CDR2 is YYNGEE. The germline V and J ends were trimmed by 0 bases and 5 bases, with 14 bases remaining between them. This CDR3 comprises 15 residues. CDR3 sequence (DNA): TGTGCCAGCAGCGTAGAGGGAGGGTCGGGATATGGCTACACCTTC. This sequence encodes CASSVEGGSGYGYTF.

For the CDR3, the DNA is TGTGCCAGCAGACGGGCGGGACTAGAGACCCAGTACTTC. This gives the protein CASRRAGLETQYF. This chain links TRBV27 with TRBJ2-5, with D tentatively TRBD2 (6 bases). CDR1 is MNHEY, CDR2 SMNVEV, per germline (reference sequence). CDR3 size: 13 residues. The V gene lost 6 bases and the J gene lost 4 bases, with 12 bases spanning the gap.

The chain links TRBV7-6 to TRBJ2-1, with TRBD2 matching over 12 bases. CDR1 and CDR2 (germline): SGHVS, FNYEAQ. This CDR3 has 15 amino acids. V lost 5 bases to trimming and J lost 7 bases; unmatched junction nucleotides: 6. Here the CDR3 DNA reads TGTGCCAGCAGCACGACTAGCGGGGGATTAAATGAGCAGTTCTTC. Amino acid sequence: CASSTTSGGLNEQFF.

This clone has just one count. The germline gene is not matched at one end of the junction; a read error may be the cause. This chain connects TRBV6-5 to TRBJ1-2; the D is unclear. Germline V gene sequence: CDR1 MNHEY, CDR2 SVGAGI. This CDR3 region has 14 residues. In nucleotides, the CDR3 is TGTGCCAGCAGCCCCCGCGCGGACTCCAATGGTTACACCTTC. Protein: CASSPRADSNGYTF.

For this clone: Other DNA sequences of this sample code for an identical CDR3. This sequence joins TRBV18 and TRBJ2-7; TRBD1 might be the D (5 bases). Germline V CDR1 and CDR2: KGHSH, LQKENI. This CDR3 spans 14 amino acids. Trimming pared 2 bases from V and 0 bases from J, leaving 8 bases between. CDR3 DNA: TGTGCCAGCTCACCAGCACAGGCCTCCTACGAGCAGTACTTC. This codes for CASSPAQASYEQYF.